This passage covers 10 T cell receptor beta chains from one sample sequenced in a study of CD8 T cells in Susac syndrome. Reverse transcription used about 0.5 to 1 ug RNA and random hexamers. TCRdb ran MiXCR on the immunoSEQ multiplex PCR reads and lists one entry per CDR3 protein. Here the sample spans under 550,000 distinct CDR3 sequences, around 83% being singletons. The specimen was CD8+ T cells from PBMCs. The receptors shown here come from a human donor with multiple sclerosis.

V is TRBV4-1 and J is TRBJ2-5, with D unresolved. Germline V gives CDR1 MGHRA, CDR2 YSYEKL. Trimming removed 1 base at V and 5 bases at J, with 14 bases between. The CDR3 contains 15 residues. The CDR3 DNA reads as TGCGCCAGCAGCCAAGGGCAGACACCTACTGAGACCCAGTACTTC. Protein: CASSQGQTPTETQYF.

The V call is TRBV7-6, the J call TRBJ2-7; 7 bases map to TRBD1. The trim removed 2 bases at V and 5 bases at J, leaving 9 bases unmatched. Germline CDR1 reads SGHVS; CDR2 reads FNYEAQ. The CDR3 consists of 15 residues. CDR3 nucleotide sequence: TGTGCCAGCAGCTTAACTATTACAGGGGTCGACGAGCAGTACTTC. This sequence encodes CASSLTITGVDEQYF.

The V and J genes are TRBV28 and TRBJ2-3, with 8 bases aligning to TRBD1. Germline CDR1 and CDR2: MDHEN and SYDVKM. CDR3 length: 18 residues. J gave up 3 bases and V 2 bases, and 13 bases lay outside the gene matches. CDR3 in amino acids: CASSLSPGTGGLTDTQYF. The CDR3 coding sequence is TGTGCCAGCAGTTTAAGCCCTGGGACAGGAGGTCTTACAGATACGCAGTATTTT.

The rearrangement joins TRBV3-1 to TRBJ2-3, with TRBD2 matching 7 bases. The CDR3 loop spans 14 amino acids. J lost 2 bases, V lost 3 bases, and 2 bases had no gene match. Germline V lookup: CDR1 LGHDT, CDR2 YNNKEL (reference sequence). The CDR3 here is CASSHRDYTDTQYF. The CDR3, as DNA: TGTGCCAGCAGCCACCGGGACTACACAGATACGCAGTATTTT.

The chain links TRBV6-6 to TRBJ2-7; 11 nucleotides match TRBD1. With 8 bases clipped from V and 2 bases from J, the junction kept 8 bases outside the gene matches. The length of the CDR3 is 15 residues. In germline, CDR1 is MNHNY, CDR2 SVGAGI (reference sequence). This CDR3 is CASAYPGQGAYEQYF. DNA for the CDR3: TGTGCCAGCGCTTATCCGGGACAGGGGGCCTACGAGCAGTACTTC.

The chain has TRBV12-3 or TRBV12-4 and TRBJ2-7; TRBD2 might be the D (7 bases). The CDR3 runs 14 residues. Trimming took off 3 bases at V and 5 bases at J, with 14 bases between the two ends. CDR3 residues: CASSLWGGYNEQYF. The DNA of the CDR3 is TGTGCCAGCAGTTTGTGGGGGGGCTACAACGAGCAGTACTTC.

This clonotype came up a few times. V and J are TRBV5-4 and TRBJ2-7; 7 nucleotides agree with TRBD2. From germline, CDR1 is SGHNT and CDR2 YYREEE (reference sequence). V gave up 2 bases and J gave up 6 bases; unmatched junction bases: 8. The CDR3 is made up of 14 amino acids. The CDR3 here is CASSFLGEGPEQYF. CDR3 DNA sequence: TGTGCCAGCAGCTTTTTGGGGGAGGGCCCCGAGCAGTACTTC.

The V call is TRBV12-3 or TRBV12-4, the J call TRBJ1-3; D gene ambiguous. This CDR3 comprises 14 residues. Trimming took 9 bases from V and 0 from J, leaving 12 bases between them. CDR3 nucleotides: TGTGCCAGTGCAACGACTCCCTCTGGAAACACCATATATTTT. This codes for CASATTPSGNTIYF.

The CDR3 DNA follows: TGTGCCAGCAGCTTTTCTTCGACCGGTTCCTACGAGCAGTACTTC. Its translation is CASSFSSTGSYEQYF. The chain has TRBV7-9 and TRBJ2-7; D is ambiguous. CDR1 is SEHNR, CDR2 FQNEAQ, per germline (reference sequence). Trimming shortened V by 3 bases and J by 1 base, and 13 bases separated the two germline ends. This CDR3 has 15 residues.

The chain has TRBV6-6 and TRBJ2-1; 7 nucleotides align to TRBD1. The junction had 6 bases not matched to a gene; V was cut back by 5 bases and J by 2 bases. The CDR3 runs 15 residues. CDR1 MNHNY and CDR2 SVGAGI come from the germline V gene (reference sequence). The CDR3 DNA sequence: TGTGCCAGCAGTCTTCTCGGGACAGCCTACAATGAGCAGTTCTTC. Translation gives CASSLLGTAYNEQFF.